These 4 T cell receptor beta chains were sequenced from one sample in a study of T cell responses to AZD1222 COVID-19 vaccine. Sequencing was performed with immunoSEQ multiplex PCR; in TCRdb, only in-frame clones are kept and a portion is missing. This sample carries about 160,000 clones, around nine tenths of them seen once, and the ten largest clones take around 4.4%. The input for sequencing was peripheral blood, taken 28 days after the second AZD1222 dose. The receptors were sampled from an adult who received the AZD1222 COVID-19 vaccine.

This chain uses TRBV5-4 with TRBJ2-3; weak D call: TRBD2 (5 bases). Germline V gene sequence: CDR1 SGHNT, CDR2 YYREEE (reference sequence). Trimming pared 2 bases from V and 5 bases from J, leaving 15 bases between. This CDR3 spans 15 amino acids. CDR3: CASSLGRPGKDTQYF. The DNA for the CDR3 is TGTGCCAGCAGCTTAGGCAGGCCGGGGAAAGATACGCAGTATTTT. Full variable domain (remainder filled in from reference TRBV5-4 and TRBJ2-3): ETGVTQSPTHLIKTRGQQVTLRCSSQSGHNTVSWYQQALGQGPQFIFQYYREEENGRGNFPPRFSGLQFPNYSSELNVNALELDDSALYLCASSLGRPGKDTQYFGPGTRLTVL.

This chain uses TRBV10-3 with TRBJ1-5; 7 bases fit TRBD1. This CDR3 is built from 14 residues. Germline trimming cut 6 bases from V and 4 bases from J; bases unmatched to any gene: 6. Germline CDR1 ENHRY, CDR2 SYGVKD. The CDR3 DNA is TGTGCCATCAGGTCCGGGACAGAGAATCAGCCCCAGCATTTT. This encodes CAIRSGTENQPQHF.

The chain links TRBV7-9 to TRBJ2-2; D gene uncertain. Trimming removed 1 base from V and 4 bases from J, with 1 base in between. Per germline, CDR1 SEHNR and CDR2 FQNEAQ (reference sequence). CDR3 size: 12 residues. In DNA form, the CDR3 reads TGTGCCAGCAGCTTAGGCACCGGGGAGCTGTTTTTT. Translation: CASSLGTGELFF.

The CDR3 nucleotides read TGTGCCAGCAGCCACCGCGGCAGAGTTGGCTACGAGCAGTACTTC. Its protein is CASSHRGRVGYEQYF. The chain combines TRBV3-1 (or the pseudogene TRBV3-2) with TRBJ2-7; D unresolved. This CDR3 comprises 15 residues. V was pared by 3 bases and J by 3 bases, with 15 bases between. CDR1 is LGHDT and CDR2 is YNNKEL in the germline V gene (reference sequence).